Shown below are 9 T cell receptor beta chains from a single sample sequenced in a study of shared clonotypes between healthy human individuals. Assay: immunoSEQ multiplex PCR; the TCRdb copy retains only in-frame clones and omits some. Seen here are around 2,000,000 clones, around 96% observed once, and the top ten hold roughly 1%. CD45RO-negative cells were positively selected for CCR7, leaving out terminally differentiated effector memory CD45RA+ cells. Specimen: naive CD8+ T cells sorted from blood. The receptor source for this set is a man aged 18 to 35 in good health.

This clone was found once. The same CDR3 arises from other DNA sequences in this sample as well. The rearrangement uses TRBV27 and TRBJ2-7, with D tentatively TRBD2 (6 bases). CDR1 is MNHEY and CDR2 is SMNVEV in the germline V gene (reference sequence). V lost 5 bases, J lost 2 bases, and 10 bases lay in between. There are 13 residues in the CDR3. The CDR3 DNA follows: TGTGCCAGCAGTGGGACTGGAACCTACGAGCAGTACTTC. Protein sequence: CASSGTGTYEQYF.

The gene calls are TRBV6-5 and TRBJ2-1; 8 bases line up with TRBD2. Per germline, CDR1 MNHEY and CDR2 SVGAGI. V shed 6 bases, J shed 2 bases, and the junction held 6 bases outside the gene matches. The CDR3 has 15 residues. The CDR3 is CASSDVGGAYNEQFF. Written as DNA, the CDR3 is TGTGCCAGCAGCGACGTCGGGGGGGCCTACAATGAGCAGTTCTTC.

Here the CDR3 reads CASSTPAVNTGELFF. The CDR3 DNA reads as TGTGCCAGCAGCACCCCGGCCGTTAACACCGGGGAGCTGTTTTTT. The chain joins TRBV7-8 to TRBJ2-2; D remains ambiguous. Trimming stripped 5 bases from V and 2 bases from J, with 12 bases between. Germline V gene data show CDR1 as SGHVS and CDR2 as FQNEAQ. This CDR3 contains 15 residues. Variable domain in full (rest from reference TRBV7-8 and TRBJ2-2): GAGVSQSPRYKVAKRGQDVALRCDPISGHVSLFWYQQALGQGPEFLTYFQNEAQLDKSGLPSDRFFAERPEGSVSTLKIQRTQQEDSAVYLCASSTPAVNTGELFFGEGSRLTVL.

The CDR3 coding sequence is TGTGCCAGTAGATCCTATGCCTACGAGCAGTACTTC. Translating it yields CASRSYAYEQYF. This chain connects TRBV6-1 to TRBJ2-7; D is uncertain. The length of the CDR3 is 12 residues. The germline V gene has CDR1 MNHNS and CDR2 SASEGT. Between the trimmed V and J ends, which lost 9 bases and 2 bases, there was a span of 11 bases.

The chain has TRBV7-9 and TRBJ2-1, with 12 positions matching TRBD2. The CDR3 runs to 16 residues. With 5 bases clipped from V and 10 bases from J, the junction kept 12 bases outside the gene matches. From germline, CDR1 is SEHNR and CDR2 FQNEAQ (reference sequence). The CDR3 sequence is CASSLKQTSGSGEQFF. The CDR3 nucleotides read TGTGCCAGCAGCCTGAAGCAGACTAGCGGGAGTGGGGAGCAGTTCTTC.

Written as DNA, the CDR3 is TGTGCCAGCAGCGCGGGAGGAAGGTCCTCCGGGGAGCTGTTTTTT. Protein product: CASSAGGRSSGELFF. The chain uses TRBV9 and TRBJ2-2; TRBD2 matches 7 bases. V dropped 3 bases and J dropped 6; count of bases not matched to a gene: 8. The CDR3 is made up of 15 amino acids. Germline V CDR1 and CDR2: SGDLS, YYNGEE.

The chain recombines TRBV11-3 with TRBJ1-1; the match to TRBD1 covers 7 bases. V shed 5 bases, J shed 5 bases, and the junction held 5 bases outside the gene matches. The V gene's germline CDR1 is SGHNT and CDR2 YENEEA. The CDR3 loop spans 13 amino acids. CDR3 nucleotides: TGTGCCAGCAGCCTCAGGGGGTGGACTGAAGCTTTCTTT. This codes for CASSLRGWTEAFF.

This clone was counted a single time. This chain joins TRBV19 and TRBJ2-1; 8 bases are a match to TRBD2. The length of the CDR3 is 14 residues. The ends lost 1 base at V and 6 bases at J; junction bases unmatched: 2. CDR1 is LNHDA and CDR2 is SQIVND in the germline V gene (reference sequence). CDR3 bases: TGTGCCAGTAGTATAGCGGGGGGGACCAATGAGCAGTTCTTC. It specifies CASSIAGGTNEQFF.

The chain has TRBV5-4 and TRBJ2-2; TRBD1 matches 9 bases. The J segment lost 0 bases and the V segment lost 4 bases, leaving 7 bases of the junction unmatched. The V gene's germline CDR1 is SGHNT and CDR2 YYREEE (reference sequence). CDR3 length equals 17 residues. CDR3 sequence (DNA): TGTGCCAGCAGCCTCCCTGGGACAGGGCCGAACACCGGGGAGCTGTTTTTT. Its translation: CASSLPGTGPNTGELFF.